This is a list of T cell receptor beta chains from one sample in a study of cytomegalovirus exposure and HLA in healthy donors. Profiled with immunoSEQ multiplex PCR; TCRdb holds only in-frame clones, not every one. The sample spans fewer than 150,000 clones; the ten largest clones claim roughly 2.6%. Sequenced sample: PBMCs. The receptors were gathered from a man between 40 and 49 years old in good health and CMV-seronegative. CDR3s include the opening cysteine and the closing phenylalanine or tryptophan. A D gene is named only where the DNA matches it firmly.

d_gene	v_gene	j_gene	CDR3aa	CDR3nt
.	TRBV19	TRBJ2-1	CASSILGMAAGSNEQFF	TGTGCCAGTAGTATCTTGGGAATGGCGGCGGGGAGCAATGAGCAGTTCTTC
.	TRBV5-1	TRBJ2-5	CASSEEETQYF	TGCGCCAGCAGTGAGGAGGAGACCCAGTACTTC
TRBD1	TRBV28	TRBJ1-2	CASSRTGGYGYTF	TGTGCCAGCAGTCGAACAGGGGGCTATGGCTACACCTTC
TRBD1	TRBV5-4	TRBJ2-7	CASSYPGQGGYEQYF	TGTGCCAGCAGCTATCCGGGACAGGGAGGCTACGAGCAGTACTTC
TRBD2	TRBV4-2	TRBJ2-5	CASSQRAGGLETQYF	TGTGCCAGCAGCCAACGAGCGGGGGGGCTTGAGACCCAGTACTTC
TRBD1	TRBV5-1	TRBJ2-5	CASSLARTGAHQETQYF	TGCGCCAGCAGCTTGGCTCGGACAGGGGCCCACCAAGAGACCCAGTACTTC
.	TRBV5-4	TRBJ2-7	CASSHSGYEQYF	TGTGCCAGCAGCCATTCAGGGTACGAGCAGTACTTC
TRBD1	TRBV5-1	TRBJ2-2	CASDRGETGELFF	TGCGCCAGCGACAGGGGGGAAACCGGGGAGCTGTTTTTT
TRBD2	TRBV28	TRBJ2-7	CASILAGADEQYF	TGTGCCAGCATTTTAGCGGGGGCGGACGAGCAGTACTTC
.	TRBV7-6	TRBJ1-1	CASSPLKAGMGNTEAFF	TGTGCCAGCAGCCCCCTAAAGGCGGGGATGGGGAACACTGAAGCTTTCTTT
TRBD2	TRBV5-4	TRBJ2-3	CASSLGTSASTDTQYF	TGTGCCAGCAGCTTAGGGACTAGCGCTAGCACAGATACGCAGTATTTT
TRBD1	TRBV18	TRBJ1-2	CASSKDREGYTF	TGTGCCAGCTCAAAGGACAGGGAGGGCTACACCTTC
.	TRBV7-3	TRBJ2-7	CASSPTTQGGEQYF	TGTGCCAGCAGCCCTACCACCCAGGGTGGCGAGCAGTACTTC
TRBD1	TRBV7-6	TRBJ1-1	CASSSGQGKVNTEAFF	TGTGCCAGCAGCTCGGGACAGGGGAAGGTGAACACTGAAGCTTTCTTT
.	TRBV28	TRBJ1-2	CASTKPQKNYGYTF	TGTGCCAGCACCAAACCCCAGAAAAACTATGGCTACACCTTC
TRBD1	TRBV2	TRBJ2-7	CASSFDRAGEQYF	TGTGCCAGCAGCTTCGACAGGGCGGGCGAGCAGTACTTC
.	TRBV5-1	TRBJ1-6	CASSALRGSPLHF	TGCGCCAGCAGCGCCCTCAGGGGCTCACCCCTCCACTTT
.	TRBV6-5	TRBJ2-7	CASSQTVITGQYF	TGTGCCAGCAGCCAAACTGTCATCACTGGGCAGTACTTC
TRBD2	TRBV7-9	TRBJ2-1	CASSPGGGGEQFF	TGTGCCAGCAGCCCGGGGGGGGGAGGGGAGCAGTTCTTC
.	TRBV4-3	TRBJ1-5	CASSQDRFIGSAQHF	TGCGCCAGCAGCCAAGATCGGTTTATCGGGTCGGCCCAGCATTTT
.	TRBV19	TRBJ2-5	CASSIGRETQYF	TGTGCCAGTAGTATTGGTAGAGAGACCCAGTACTTC
.	TRBV21-1	TRBJ2-7	CASSKPPQRGLAGDPLTYEQYF	TGTGCCAGCAGCAAACCCCCGCAACGGGGACTAGCGGGGGATCCCCTAACCTACGAGCAGTACTTC
TRBD1	TRBV29-1	TRBJ2-7	CSGTGNYEQYF	TGCAGCGGGACAGGGAACTACGAGCAGTACTTC
.	TRBV6-5	TRBJ2-7	CASSYSITAGKNEQYF	TGTGCCAGCAGTTACTCGATAACGGCAGGGAAGAACGAGCAGTACTTC
.	TRBV16	TRBJ1-2	CASSQGARGYTF	TGTGCCAGCAGCCAGGGGGCACGAGGCTACACCTTC
.	TRBV7-7	TRBJ2-5	CASSLGFRGQETQYF	TGTGCCAGCAGCTTAGGTTTCAGGGGTCAAGAGACCCAGTACTTC
.	TRBV7-9	TRBJ1-6	CASSQGQRESPLHF	TGTGCCAGCAGCCAAGGACAGCGGGAGTCACCCCTCCACTTT
TRBD2	TRBV11-2	TRBJ2-7	CASSLESSGGEGAYEQYF	TGTGCCAGCAGCTTAGAATCTAGCGGGGGGGAGGGAGCCTACGAGCAGTACTTC
TRBD1	TRBV4-1	TRBJ1-4	CASSLRTGGDEKLFF	TGCGCCAGCAGCCTAAGGACAGGGGGTGATGAAAAACTGTTTTTT